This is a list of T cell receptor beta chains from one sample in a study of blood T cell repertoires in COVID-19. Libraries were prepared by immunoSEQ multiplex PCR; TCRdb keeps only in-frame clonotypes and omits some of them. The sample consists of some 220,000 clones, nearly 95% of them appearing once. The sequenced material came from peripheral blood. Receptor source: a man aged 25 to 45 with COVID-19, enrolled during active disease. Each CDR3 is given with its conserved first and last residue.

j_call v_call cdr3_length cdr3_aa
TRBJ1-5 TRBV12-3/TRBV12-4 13 CASSLGRNQPQHF
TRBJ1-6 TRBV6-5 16 CASSYSDRSYNSPLHF
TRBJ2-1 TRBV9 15 CASSSLAGVYNEQFF
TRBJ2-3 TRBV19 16 CASSIDRGSGTDTQYF
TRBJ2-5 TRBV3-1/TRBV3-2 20 CASSQEFPSGGVGFRETQYF
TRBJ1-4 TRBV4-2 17 CASSQKGRGKTNEKLFF
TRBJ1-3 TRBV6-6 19 CASSRHRIRVFSSGNTIYF
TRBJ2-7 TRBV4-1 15 CASSLGQRGLYEQYF
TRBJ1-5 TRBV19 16 CASSIVRGANNQPQHF
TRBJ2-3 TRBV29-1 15 CSVDPSGAFTDTQYF
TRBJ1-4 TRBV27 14 CASSLEATNEKLFF
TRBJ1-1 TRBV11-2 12 CASSLGGGEAFF
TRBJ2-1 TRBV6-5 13 CASRVGQYNEQFF
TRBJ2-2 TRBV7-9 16 CASSGLAGWNTGELFF
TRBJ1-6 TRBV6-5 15 CASSPMDRDHSPLHF
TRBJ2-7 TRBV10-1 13 CASSGSTPYEQYF
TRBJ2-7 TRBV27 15 CASSQGTSGLYEQYF
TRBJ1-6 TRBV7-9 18 CASSSSWTRRGKGSPLHF
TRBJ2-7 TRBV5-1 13 CASSTGTLYEQYF
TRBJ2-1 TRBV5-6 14 CASGGDRAYNEQFF
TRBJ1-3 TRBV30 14 CAWRPRGLGNTIYF
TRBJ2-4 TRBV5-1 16 CASSLDQRGVANIQYF
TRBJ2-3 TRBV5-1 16 CASSLVVGGAADTQYF
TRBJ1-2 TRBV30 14 CAWMVRGRGYGYTF
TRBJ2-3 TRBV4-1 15 CASSPSPGSTDTQYF
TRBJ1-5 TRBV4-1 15 CASSLGQISNQPQHF
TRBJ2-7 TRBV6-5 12 CASRDRSYEQYF
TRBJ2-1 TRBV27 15 CASSRRVYGFNEQFF
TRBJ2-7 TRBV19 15 CASRTTGTGSYEQYF
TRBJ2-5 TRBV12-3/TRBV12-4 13 CASKAGGQETQYF
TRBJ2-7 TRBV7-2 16 CASSLVGTEFSYEQYF
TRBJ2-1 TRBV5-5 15 CASSSPGTGRNEQFF
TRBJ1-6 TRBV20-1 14 CSASSETGVKSLHF
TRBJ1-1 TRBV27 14 CASSPLLANTEAFF
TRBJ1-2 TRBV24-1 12 CATSVGVYGYTF
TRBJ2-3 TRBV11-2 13 CASSPPPGDTQYF
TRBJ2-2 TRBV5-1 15 CASSRRQGDTGELFF
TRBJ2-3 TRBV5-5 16 CASSLEPAGITDTQYF
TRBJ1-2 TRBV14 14 CASSPRTGNGGYTF
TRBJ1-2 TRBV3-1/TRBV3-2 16 CASSHTRTGGAEGYTF
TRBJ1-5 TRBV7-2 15 CASSLFTGNNQPQHF
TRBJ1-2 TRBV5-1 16 CASSARTGEVNYGYTF
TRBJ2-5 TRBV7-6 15 CASSSGGNFGETQYF
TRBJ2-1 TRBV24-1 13 CATSERDRGQQFF
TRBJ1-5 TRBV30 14 CAWSVGGGNQPQHF
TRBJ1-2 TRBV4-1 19 CASSQDGLLTVVTNYGYTF
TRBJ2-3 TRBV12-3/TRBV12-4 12 CASSLGEGSGYF
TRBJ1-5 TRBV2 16 CASSVRGKASDQPQHF
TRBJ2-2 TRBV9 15 CASSVDYINTGELFF
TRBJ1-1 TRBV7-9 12 CASSLGGNEAFF
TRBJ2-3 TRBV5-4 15 CASSASGRGVDTQYF
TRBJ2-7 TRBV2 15 CASSELAGHTYEQYF
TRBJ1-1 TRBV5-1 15 CASSPGPGYLTEAFF
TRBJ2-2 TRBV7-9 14 CASSSVGGTGELFF
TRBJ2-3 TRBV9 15 CASSVELAHTDTQYF